A single sample gave rise to the 30 T cell receptor beta chains below, sequenced in a study of response to subunit inactivated influenza vaccine. TCRdb independently ran MiXCR on the RT-PCR reads; one entry per CDR3 protein. The sample consists of 250,000 to 350,000 distinct CDR3 sequences, around 20% of them appearing once. This specimen was PBMCs from blood, taken 21 months after vaccination. Every receptor here comes from a man aged 50 to 69 who received an inactivated influenza vaccine.

The genes are TRBV4-3 and TRBJ2-2; the D gene is possibly TRBD1 (6 bases). Per germline, CDR1 LGHNA and CDR2 YSLEER. The V gene lost 6 bases and the J gene lost 1 base, with 9 bases spanning the gap. The CDR3 is 14 amino acids. The CDR3 DNA is TGCGCCAGCAGGCCGGACAGGAACACCGGGGAGCTGTTTTTT. Its protein is CASRPDRNTGELFF.

There are a few counts of this clonotype. The chain employs TRBV29-1 and TRBJ1-1; D perhaps matches TRBD1 (5 bases). Germline assignment: CDR1 SQVTM and CDR2 ANQGSEA. Trimming removed 5 bases from V and 4 bases from J, with 11 bases in between. The CDR3 is 12 residues long. The CDR3 nucleotides are TGCAGCGTTAAGCGGGGACTCACTGAAGCTTTCTTT. Translating gives CSVKRGLTEAFF. Supplemented by reference TRBV29-1 and TRBJ1-1, the full variable domain reads SAVISQKPSRDICQRGTSLTIQCQVDSQVTMMFWYRQQPGQSLTLIATANQGSEATYESGFVIDKFPISRPNLTFSTLTVSNMSPEDSSIYLCSVKRGLTEAFFGQGTRLTVV.

This clonotype was observed a handful of times. V is TRBV2 and J is TRBJ1-3; maybe TRBD1 (6 bases). The germline CDR1 and CDR2 sequences are SNHLY and FYNNEI. Trimming pared 6 bases from V and 6 bases from J, leaving 12 bases between. This CDR3 is 13 amino acids long. CDR3 nucleotides: TGTGCCAGCAGCCGGGACAACATAAACACCATATATTTT. Amino acids: CASSRDNINTIYF.

The rearrangement uses TRBV5-1 and TRBJ1-1; D remains ambiguous. With 0 bases removed from V and 2 bases from J, the gap between germline ends came to 11 bases. Germline V gene sequence: CDR1 SGHRS, CDR2 YFSETQ. The CDR3 length is 15 residues. DNA for the CDR3: TGCGCCAGCAGCTTGGTAGTAGGACCTAACACTGAAGCTTTCTTT. Translation gives CASSLVVGPNTEAFF.

The chain uses TRBV5-1 and TRBJ2-1; D perhaps matches TRBD2 (7 bases). V was pared by 0 bases and J by 8 bases, with 15 bases between. There are 15 residues in the CDR3. In germline, CDR1 is SGHRS, CDR2 YFSETQ. The CDR3 nucleotides are TGCGCCAGCAGCTTGGATGGTGGGGGGGGCGATGAGCAGTTCTTC. It yields the protein CASSLDGGGGDEQFF.

This chain connects TRBV4-1 to TRBJ1-6, with 11 bases that match TRBD1. This CDR3 has 15 residues. V lost 4 bases to trimming and J lost 11 bases; unmatched junction nucleotides: 7. The germline V gene has CDR1 MGHRA and CDR2 YSYEKL. CDR3 nucleotides: TGCGCCAGCAGCCGATCGGGACAGGGGGATACACCCCTCCACTTT. Encoded protein: CASSRSGQGDTPLHF.

This clonotype has a count of ten or more. The chain joins TRBV5-1 to TRBJ1-1; no firm D call. The germline V and J ends were trimmed by 0 bases and 8 bases, with 11 bases remaining between them. The CDR3 runs to 13 residues. Germline V gene data show CDR1 as SGHRS and CDR2 as YFSETQ. CDR3 bases: TGCGCCAGCAGCTTGGCCGGGTGGTCCGAAGCTTTCTTT. Amino acids: CASSLAGWSEAFF.

The rearrangement uses TRBV7-9 and TRBJ2-2; 8 bases are shared with TRBD1. The CDR3 is 15 amino acids. CDR1 is SEHNR and CDR2 is FQNEAQ in the germline V gene (reference sequence). V lost 3 bases, J lost 1 base, and 1 base stayed unmatched. CDR3 sequence (DNA): TGTGCCAGCAGCTTGACAGGGGTGAACACCGGGGAGCTGTTTTTT. Translation gives CASSLTGVNTGELFF.

This clonotype was seen a few times. The chain employs TRBV5-6 and TRBJ1-5; tentatively, D is TRBD1 (5 bases). The CDR3 is 15 residues long. The germline V and J ends were trimmed by 5 bases and 2 bases, with 14 bases remaining between them. In germline, CDR1 is SGHDT, CDR2 YYEEEE. The CDR3 reads CASSMGGFGNQPQHF. CDR3 DNA: TGTGCCAGCAGTATGGGGGGTTTCGGCAATCAGCCCCAGCATTTT.

This clonotype showed up just a few times. The CDR3 DNA follows: TGTGCCAGCAGCCAAGGACAGGGGACCTACGAGCAGTACTTC. It is translated as CASSQGQGTYEQYF. The chain carries TRBV3-1 and TRBJ2-7; TRBD1 agrees at 8 bases. The junction had 1 base not matched to a gene; V was cut back by 1 base and J by 2 bases. The germline gives CDR1 LGHDT, CDR2 YNNKEL (reference sequence). CDR3 size: 14 residues.

This clonotype has ten or more counts. The chain has TRBV19 and TRBJ1-3; no clear D. Trimming took off 3 bases at V and 0 bases at J, with 6 bases between the two ends. From germline, CDR1 is LNHDA and CDR2 SQIVND (reference sequence). The length of the CDR3 is 14 residues. CDR3 nucleotide sequence: TGTGCCAGTAGTATCGGAAGCTCTGGAAACACCATATATTTT. Protein product: CASSIGSSGNTIYF.

In this sample, this clonotype turned up a few times. This chain connects TRBV19 to TRBJ1-5, with a tentative D call TRBD1 (6 bases). V lost 5 bases, J lost 5 bases, and 13 bases lay in between. The CDR3 contains 14 residues. Germline V gives CDR1 LNHDA, CDR2 SQIVND (reference sequence). The CDR3 bases are TGTGCCAGTAGTTCCGTCGGGGGCGATCAGCCCCAGCATTTT. It codes for CASSSVGGDQPQHF.

The sample holds many counts of this clonotype. This rearrangement joins TRBV14 to TRBJ1-2; TRBD1 agrees at 12 bases. V lost 6 bases, J lost 5 bases, and 10 bases stayed unmatched. The CDR3 runs to 16 residues. CDR1 and CDR2 (germline): SGHDN, FVKESK. In nucleotides, the CDR3 is TGTGCCAGCAGAATGACCGGGACAGGGGGCTCGTATGGCTACACCTTC. Its translation is CASRMTGTGGSYGYTF.

This clonotype was detected only a few times. The rearrangement uses TRBV7-2 and TRBJ2-1, with D uncertain. The length of the CDR3 is 13 residues. Trimming stripped 5 bases from V and 12 bases from J, with 17 bases between. The germline CDR1 and CDR2 sequences are SGHTA and FQGNSA. CDR3 in DNA: TGTGCCAGCAGCCAAGCGTTTAGCCGACGGCAGTTCTTC. This sequence encodes CASSQAFSRRQFF.

This clonotype showed up many times. V usage is TRBV12-3 or TRBV12-4 and J usage is TRBJ1-5; 7 nucleotides align to TRBD1. CDR3 length equals 15 residues. V dropped 5 bases and J dropped 0; count of bases not matched to a gene: 4. The CDR3 DNA reads TGTGCCAGCAGTCCGACAGGGAATAGCAATCAGCCCCAGCATTTT. Translated: CASSPTGNSNQPQHF.

This clonotype was seen a few times. The chain couples TRBV3-1 to TRBJ1-2; no reliable D call. Germline V lookup: CDR1 LGHDT, CDR2 YNNKEL (reference sequence). The CDR3 has 11 amino acids. V was clipped by 1 base and J by 7 bases, with 4 bases between them. The CDR3 loop is CASSQASGYTF. As DNA, the CDR3 is TGTGCCAGCAGCCAAGCGAGTGGCTACACCTTC.

This clonotype was seen a handful of times. V is TRBV9 and J is TRBJ1-2; 8 bases line up with TRBD1. CDR3 length equals 15 residues. From germline, CDR1 is SGDLS and CDR2 YYNGEE. The junction had 13 bases not matched to a gene; V was cut back by 4 bases and J by 8 bases. CDR3 region: CASSPQGGFLGGYTF. CDR3 bases: TGTGCCAGCAGCCCACAGGGGGGGTTTCTAGGAGGCTACACCTTC.

This clonotype was seen a few times. At one boundary the junction diverges from the germline segment, which might be a read error. This chain links TRBV7-9 with TRBJ2-3; D is unresolved. Germline lookup yields CDR1 SEHNR and CDR2 FQNEAQ (reference sequence). There are 8 residues in the CDR3. The CDR3 nucleotides read TGTGCCAGCAGCTTAGAGTCTTTT. It translates to CASSLESF.

V and J are TRBV10-3 and TRBJ2-7; 8 bases map to TRBD2. Losses at the gene ends were 3 bases for V and 7 bases for J; bases not matched to a gene: 8. The CDR3 covers 14 residues. Germline CDR1 reads ENHRY; CDR2 reads SYGVKD. The CDR3 protein is CAISDTSGPGEQYF. Here the CDR3 DNA reads TGTGCCATCAGTGATACTAGCGGACCGGGGGAGCAGTACTTC.

The chain is built from TRBV11-2 and TRBJ1-4; D uncertain. Trimming took off 4 bases at V and 7 bases at J, with 13 bases between the two ends. Germline CDR1 SGHAT, CDR2 FQNNGV. This CDR3 spans 14 amino acids. Here the CDR3 DNA reads TGTGCCAGCAGCTCTCCCGTGAGCGGTGAAAAACTGTTTTTT. This gives the protein CASSSPVSGEKLFF.

The chain employs TRBV7-2 and TRBJ2-3, with D unclear. Germline V CDR1 and CDR2: SGHTA, FQGNSA. Trimming took off 7 bases at V and 1 base at J, with 9 bases between the two ends. The CDR3 extends over 13 amino acids. The CDR3 nucleotides read TGTGCCAGCATCCTCAGCCGCACAGATACGCAGTATTTT. Translated, it gives CASILSRTDTQYF.

By share of the sample, this clonotype is medium-sized. This chain uses TRBV5-1 with TRBJ1-1, with unresolved D. Germline values: CDR1 SGHRS, CDR2 YFSETQ. The CDR3 spans 13 residues. V lost 0 bases to trimming and J lost 1 base, with 4 bases between them. DNA of the CDR3: TGCGCCAGCAGCTTGGCCCGGAACACTGAAGCTTTCTTT. Its translation: CASSLARNTEAFF. Full variable domain (outside the CDR3, taken from reference TRBV5-1 and TRBJ1-1): KAGVTQTPRYLIKTRGQQVTLSCSPISGHRSVSWYQQTPGQGLQFLFEYFSETQRNKGNFPGRFSGRQFSNSRSEMNVSTLELGDSALYLCASSLARNTEAFFGQGTRLTVV.

The table lists this clonotype with many counts. The CDR3 DNA sequence: TGCGCCAGCAGCCTGACAGGGGCCGCAAAAGCAGACTATGGCTACACCTTC. Translated, it gives CASSLTGAAKADYGYTF. The chain carries TRBV4-1 and TRBJ1-2; 8 bases map to TRBD1. The CDR3 covers 17 residues. V lost 4 bases, J lost 3 bases, and 13 bases stayed unmatched. Germline values: CDR1 MGHRA, CDR2 YSYEKL.

There are many counts of this clonotype. V gene TRBV10-2 combines with J gene TRBJ1-4; D unresolved. Deletions cut 0 bases from V and 2 bases from J, with 13 bases between. This CDR3 is 17 amino acids long. CDR1 and CDR2 from the germline V gene are WSHSY and SAAADI. CDR3 nucleotide sequence: TGCGCCAGCAGTGAGTCGACCCTCTGGCGGACTAATGAAAAACTGTTTTTT. The encoded protein is CASSESTLWRTNEKLFF.

V is TRBV5-1 and J is TRBJ2-1; D assignment may be TRBD1 or TRBD2 (6 bases each). The V gene lost 0 bases and the J gene lost 2 bases, with 12 bases spanning the gap. CDR1 is SGHRS, CDR2 YFSETQ, per germline. This CDR3 comprises 16 residues. CDR3 bases: TGCGCCAGCAGCTTGGAAGGGGGGCTAGCCTACAATGAGCAGTTCTTC. This gives the protein CASSLEGGLAYNEQFF.

The V call is TRBV12-3 or TRBV12-4, the J call TRBJ2-5; 9 nucleotides agree with TRBD1. CDR3 length equals 16 residues. The V and J ends lost 5 bases and 6 bases, in that order; junction bases with no gene match: 13. CDR3 in amino acids: CASSANRGLRRKTQYF. The CDR3 nucleotides are TGTGCCAGCAGTGCGAACAGGGGGCTCAGAAGAAAGACCCAGTACTTC.

The CDR3 protein is CSASLLAGGRDTQYF. The CDR3 nucleotides read TGCAGTGCTAGTCTCCTAGCGGGAGGTCGAGATACGCAGTATTTT. The chain is built from TRBV20-1 and TRBJ2-3; the match to TRBD2 covers 11 bases. Trimming took 3 bases from V and 5 from J; bases not matched to a gene: 7. Germline CDR1 and CDR2: DFQATT and SNEGSKA (reference sequence). CDR3 length equals 15 residues.

J is TRBJ1-1 and V is TRBV19; 10 bases agree with TRBD1. Germline trimming cut 4 bases from V and 6 bases from J; bases unmatched to any gene: 14. Germline CDR1 and CDR2: LNHDA and SQIVND (reference sequence). The CDR3 contains 17 residues. CDR3 amino acids: CASSTPARDRGRAEAFF. The CDR3 DNA is TGTGCCAGTAGTACCCCAGCCCGTGACAGGGGGCGGGCTGAAGCTTTCTTT.

This rearrangement joins TRBV11-2 to TRBJ2-3; D is unresolved. This CDR3 is built from 13 residues. V was pared by 7 bases and J by 6 bases, with 14 bases between. CDR1 and CDR2 (germline): SGHAT, FQNNGV. The CDR3 nucleotides are TGTGCCAGCACAGCTTCCTTAGGGGATACGCAGTATTTT. It is translated as CASTASLGDTQYF.

The rearrangement joins TRBV6-2 or TRBV6-3 to TRBJ2-3, with D possibly being TRBD1 (6 bases). Germline V lookup: CDR1 MNHEY, CDR2 SVGEGT. This CDR3 comprises 17 residues. Trimming shortened V by 7 bases and J by 1 base, and 21 bases separated the two germline ends. The CDR3 nucleotides read TGTGCCAGCAATTATGCTAAGGGGGTCCTTGGCACAGATACGCAGTATTTT. It translates to CASNYAKGVLGTDTQYF.